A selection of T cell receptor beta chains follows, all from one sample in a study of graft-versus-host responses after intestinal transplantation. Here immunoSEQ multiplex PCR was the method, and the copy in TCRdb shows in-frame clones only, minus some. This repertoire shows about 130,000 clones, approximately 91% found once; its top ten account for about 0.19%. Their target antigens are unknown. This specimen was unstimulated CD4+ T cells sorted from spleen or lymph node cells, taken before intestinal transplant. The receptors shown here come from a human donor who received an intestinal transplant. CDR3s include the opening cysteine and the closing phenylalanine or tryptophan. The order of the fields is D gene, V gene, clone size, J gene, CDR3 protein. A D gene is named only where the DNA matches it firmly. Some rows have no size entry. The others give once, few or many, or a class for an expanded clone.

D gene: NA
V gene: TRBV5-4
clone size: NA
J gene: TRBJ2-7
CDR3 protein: CASSRGPSSYEQYF

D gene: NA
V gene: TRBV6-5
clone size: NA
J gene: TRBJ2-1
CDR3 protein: CASSYFPSRVVGEQFF

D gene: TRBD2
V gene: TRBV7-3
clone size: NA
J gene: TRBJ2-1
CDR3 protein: CASSSLRPLAGVLNEQFF

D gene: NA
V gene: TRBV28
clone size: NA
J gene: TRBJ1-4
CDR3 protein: CASSLSGLGEKLFF

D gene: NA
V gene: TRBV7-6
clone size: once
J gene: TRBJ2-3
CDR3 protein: CASSLADGPTDTQYF

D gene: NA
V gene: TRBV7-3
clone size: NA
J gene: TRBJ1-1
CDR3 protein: CASSFARNTEAFF

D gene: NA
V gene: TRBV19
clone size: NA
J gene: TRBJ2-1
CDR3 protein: CASSGDDSYNEQFF

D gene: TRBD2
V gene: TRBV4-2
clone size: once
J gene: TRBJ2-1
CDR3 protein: CASSQVATGLAGYNEQFF

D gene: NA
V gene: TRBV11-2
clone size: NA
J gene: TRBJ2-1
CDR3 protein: CASSNLKGSGRLSYNEQFF

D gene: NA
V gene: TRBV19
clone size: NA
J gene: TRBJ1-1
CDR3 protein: CASGIEPLEAFF

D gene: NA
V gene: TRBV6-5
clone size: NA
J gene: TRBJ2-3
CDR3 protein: CASSYSRLNKDTQYF

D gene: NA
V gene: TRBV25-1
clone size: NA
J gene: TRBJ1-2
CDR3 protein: CASSEYQGNYGYTF

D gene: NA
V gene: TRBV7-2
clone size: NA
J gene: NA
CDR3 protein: CASSFRTSSYEQYF

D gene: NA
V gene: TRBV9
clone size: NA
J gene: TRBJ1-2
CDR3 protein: CASSVATGEVGYGYTF

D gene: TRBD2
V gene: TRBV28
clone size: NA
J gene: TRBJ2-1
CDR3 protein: CASSPGLDFYNEQFF

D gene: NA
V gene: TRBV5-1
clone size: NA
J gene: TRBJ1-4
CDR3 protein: CASSIDTNFPKLFF

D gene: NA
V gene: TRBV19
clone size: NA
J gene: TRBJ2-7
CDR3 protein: CASSTKDEQYF

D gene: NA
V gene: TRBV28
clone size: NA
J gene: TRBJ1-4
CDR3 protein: CASSFQQGKEKLFF

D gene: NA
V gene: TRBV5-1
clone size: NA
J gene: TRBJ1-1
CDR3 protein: CASSLSMNTEAFF

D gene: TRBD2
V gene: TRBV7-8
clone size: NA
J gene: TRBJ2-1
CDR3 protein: CASSPGGSVPFF

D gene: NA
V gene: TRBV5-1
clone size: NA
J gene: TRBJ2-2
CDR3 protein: CASRDMAFVSGELFF

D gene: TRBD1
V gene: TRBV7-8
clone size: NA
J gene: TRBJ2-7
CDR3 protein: CASSLAVGTGAEQYF

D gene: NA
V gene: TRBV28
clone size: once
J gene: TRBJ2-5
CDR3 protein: CASSSPAERVALQETQYF

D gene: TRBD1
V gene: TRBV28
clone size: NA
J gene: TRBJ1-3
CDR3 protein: CASSLLSGTGVYHTIYF

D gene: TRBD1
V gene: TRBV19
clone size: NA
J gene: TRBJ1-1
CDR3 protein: CASSIRGQVTEAFF

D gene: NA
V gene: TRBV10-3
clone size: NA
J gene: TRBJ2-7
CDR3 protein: CAIKEGSFVEQYF

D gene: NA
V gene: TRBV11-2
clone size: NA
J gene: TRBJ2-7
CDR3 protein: CASSFYGGTSYEQYF

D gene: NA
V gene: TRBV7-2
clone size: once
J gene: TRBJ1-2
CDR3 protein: CASSFTPGAGYTF

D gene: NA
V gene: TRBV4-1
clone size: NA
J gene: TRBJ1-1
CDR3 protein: CASSLLNTGQNTEAFF

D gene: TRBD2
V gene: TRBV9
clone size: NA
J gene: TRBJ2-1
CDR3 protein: CASSVHSPPGLAGGRSYNEQFF

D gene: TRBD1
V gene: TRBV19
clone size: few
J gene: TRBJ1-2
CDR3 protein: CASKTGLYGYTF

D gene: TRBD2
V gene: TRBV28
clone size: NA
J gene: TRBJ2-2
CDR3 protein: CASSPGLAGGPGELFF

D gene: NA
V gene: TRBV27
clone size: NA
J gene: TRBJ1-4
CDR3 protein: CASSLSRGFTNEKLFF

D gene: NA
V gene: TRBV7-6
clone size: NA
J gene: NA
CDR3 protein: CASSLSVGYEQYF

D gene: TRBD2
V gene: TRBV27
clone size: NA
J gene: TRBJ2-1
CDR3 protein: CASSPRTSGLPSYNEQFF

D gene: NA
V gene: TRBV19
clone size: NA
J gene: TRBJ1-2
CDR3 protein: CASNTGPLRTDGYTF

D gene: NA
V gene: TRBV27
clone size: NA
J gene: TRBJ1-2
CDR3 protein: CASSFLSNYGYTF

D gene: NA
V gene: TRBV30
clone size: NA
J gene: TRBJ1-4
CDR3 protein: CAWSSTKGYGEKLFF

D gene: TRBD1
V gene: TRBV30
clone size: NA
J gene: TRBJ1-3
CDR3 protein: CAWSPDRVGNTIYF

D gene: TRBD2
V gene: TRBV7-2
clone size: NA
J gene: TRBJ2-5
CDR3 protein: CASSPGLAGETQYF

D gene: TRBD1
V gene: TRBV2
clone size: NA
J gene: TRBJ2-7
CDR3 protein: CASSPGQGIYEQYF

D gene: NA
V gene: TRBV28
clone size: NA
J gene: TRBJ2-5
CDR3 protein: CASRHGWRTRQETQYF

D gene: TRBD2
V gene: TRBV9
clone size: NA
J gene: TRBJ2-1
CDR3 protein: CASSVEPDGRIGTSGNLNEQFF

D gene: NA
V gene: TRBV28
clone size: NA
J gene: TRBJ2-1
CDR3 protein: CASSLSVDSYNEQFF

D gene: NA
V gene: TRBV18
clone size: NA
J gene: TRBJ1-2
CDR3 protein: CASSRSGQTNYGYTF

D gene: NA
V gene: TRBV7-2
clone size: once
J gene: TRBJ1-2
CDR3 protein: CASNSDYYGHTF